What follows are 32 T cell receptor beta chains derived from one specimen sequenced in a study of T cell responses to AZD1222 COVID-19 vaccine. Here immunoSEQ multiplex PCR was the method, and the copy in TCRdb shows in-frame clones only, minus some. Of tens of thousands of clones listed, about nine tenths were seen once; the top ten hold 9.5% to 13%. Material: peripheral blood, obtained on day 0 of AZD1222 vaccination. These receptors all come from an adult in good health.

The chain combines TRBV9 with TRBJ2-3; 7 bases match TRBD2. There are 16 residues in the CDR3. The V gene's germline CDR1 is SGDLS and CDR2 YYNGEE. The junction had 4 bases not matched to a gene; V was cut back by 0 bases and J by 0 bases. The CDR3 reads CASSVEPSGSTDTQYF. CDR3 DNA sequence: TGTGCCAGCAGCGTAGAGCCTAGCGGTAGCACAGATACGCAGTATTTT.

This clone was recorded only once. The chain carries TRBV28 and TRBJ1-6, with unresolved D. Per germline, CDR1 MDHEN and CDR2 SYDVKM. The CDR3 is 15 amino acids. Trimming removed 5 bases from V and 10 bases from J, with 18 bases in between. The CDR3 sequence: CASSIPQPSWSPLHF. The CDR3 DNA follows: TGTGCCAGCAGTATACCCCAGCCTAGTTGGTCACCCCTCCACTTT.

V gene TRBV29-1 combines with J gene TRBJ1-1; 11 bases line up with TRBD1. This CDR3 contains 12 residues. The trim removed 6 bases at V and 4 bases at J, leaving 1 base unmatched. Germline values: CDR1 SQVTM, CDR2 ANQGSEA. The DNA of the CDR3 is TGCAGCGTCGGGACAGGGGGCACTGAAGCTTTCTTT. It codes for CSVGTGGTEAFF.

This chain connects TRBV27 to TRBJ1-2; D is undetermined. V was cut by 6 bases and J by 4 bases, with 18 bases left in between. Germline values: CDR1 MNHEY, CDR2 SMNVEV (reference sequence). The CDR3 contains 15 residues. CDR3 loop: CASRSGQNTGYGYTF. In DNA form, the CDR3 reads TGTGCCAGCAGGTCCGGGCAGAACACGGGCTATGGCTACACCTTC.

This rearrangement joins TRBV4-1 to TRBJ2-7; 8 bases align to TRBD1. Trimming at V came to 3 bases and at J to 0 bases, leaving 7 bases not matched to a gene. Looked up from germline, CDR1 is MGHRA and CDR2 is YSYEKL. CDR3 length: 16 amino acids. CDR3 sequence (DNA): TGCGCCAGCAGCCACCGAGGACAGGGTAACTCCTACGAGCAGTACTTC. Its protein product is CASSHRGQGNSYEQYF.

The V gene is TRBV5-5, the J gene TRBJ2-7; unclear D gene. Trimming shortened V by 5 bases and J by 5 bases, and 14 bases separated the two germline ends. The CDR3 loop spans 13 amino acids. CDR1 is SGHKS, CDR2 YYEKEE, per germline (reference sequence). The CDR3 nucleotides read TGTGCCAGCAGACGTATAGGGCTCAACGAGCAGTACTTC. The encoded protein is CASRRIGLNEQYF.

V and J are TRBV19 and TRBJ1-4, with 11 bases that match TRBD1. Germline CDR1 is LNHDA and CDR2 is SQIVND (reference sequence). The length of the CDR3 is 15 residues. V lost 4 bases to trimming and J lost 5 bases; unmatched junction nucleotides: 3. The CDR3 loop is CASSTGTGGNEKLFF. Written as DNA, the CDR3 is TGTGCCAGTAGTACCGGGACAGGGGGAAATGAAAAACTGTTTTTT.

This rearrangement joins TRBV6-5 to TRBJ1-1, with D maybe TRBD1 (6 bases). This CDR3 is built from 15 residues. The germline CDR1 and CDR2 sequences are MNHEY and SVGAGI. V was trimmed by 7 bases and J by 1 base, leaving 16 bases between them. The CDR3 sequence is CASNEQGRGNTEAFF. In DNA form, the CDR3 reads TGTGCCAGCAACGAGCAGGGGAGGGGGAACACTGAAGCTTTCTTT.

The chain links TRBV30 to TRBJ1-4, with 7 bases aligning to TRBD1. J was trimmed by 8 bases and V by 4 bases; bases with no gene match: 10. The CDR3 is 14 residues long. CDR1 is GTSNPN and CDR2 is SVGIG in the germline V gene (reference sequence). DNA of the CDR3: TGTGCCTGGACCGACAGGGTGAATTGGGAAAAACTGTTTTTT. Translated: CAWTDRVNWEKLFF. The variable domain in full, with the rest retrieved from reference TRBV30 and TRBJ1-4, is SQTIHQWPATLVQPVGSPLSLECTVEGTSNPNLYWYRQAAGRGLQLLFYSVGIGQISSEVPQNLSASRPQDRQFILSSKKLLLSDSGFYLCAWTDRVNWEKLFFGSGTQLSVL.

The chain couples TRBV7-2 to TRBJ2-1; 12 nucleotides align to TRBD2. The CDR3 is 15 residues long. V lost 5 bases, J lost 9 bases, and 8 bases stayed unmatched. Germline CDR1 is SGHTA and CDR2 is FQGNSA. CDR3 sequence reads: CASSPRLAGALEQFF. CDR3 in DNA: TGTGCCAGCAGCCCCCGACTAGCGGGAGCTCTTGAGCAGTTCTTC.

The V and J genes are TRBV4-1 and TRBJ1-1, with D uncertain. This CDR3 is 16 amino acids long. The V end lost 1 base, the J end lost 0 bases, and 12 bases lay between the germline ends. Germline V gene sequence: CDR1 MGHRA, CDR2 YSYEKL. The CDR3 region has the DNA TGCGCCAGCAGCCAAGTAACGAAAGTCATGAACACTGAAGCTTTCTTT. Its translation: CASSQVTKVMNTEAFF.

This clone was seen once. The chain carries TRBV30 and TRBJ1-1, with 9 bases matching TRBD1. Unmatched junction bases numbered 5, after V lost 4 bases and J lost 8 bases. Germline CDR1 reads GTSNPN; CDR2 reads SVGIG (reference sequence). The CDR3 is 12 amino acids. CDR3 protein: CAWTLGQGEAFF. The CDR3, as DNA: TGTGCCTGGACCCTCGGACAGGGGGAAGCTTTCTTT.

The chain employs TRBV12-3 or TRBV12-4 and TRBJ1-5, with D hard to call. Deletions cut 8 bases from V and 6 bases from J, with 14 bases between. The CDR3 covers 13 residues. CDR3 amino acids: CASSSVGLQPQHF. CDR3 sequence (DNA): TGTGCCAGCTCCTCCGTAGGGCTTCAGCCCCAGCATTTT.

The genes are TRBV7-3 and TRBJ1-6, with 7 nucleotides matching TRBD1. V lost 4 bases, J lost 7 bases, and 4 bases stayed unmatched. The germline V gene has CDR1 SGHTA and CDR2 FQGTGA. This CDR3 contains 14 residues. This CDR3 is CASSSGTDNSPLHF. The DNA of the CDR3 is TGTGCCAGCAGCTCCGGGACAGACAATTCACCCCTCCACTTT.

The V and J genes are TRBV6-2 or TRBV6-3 and TRBJ1-6; D gene ambiguous. CDR3 size: 15 residues. Germline V lookup: CDR1 MNHEY, CDR2 SVGEGT. V gave up 7 bases and J gave up 0 bases, with 10 bases separating them. CDR3 nucleotides: TGTGCCAGCACCCCGGACCTCTCCTATAATTCACCCCTCCACTTT. This codes for CASTPDLSYNSPLHF.

The sample holds one count of this clone. V gene TRBV30 combines with J gene TRBJ1-2, with 9 bases lining up with TRBD1. There are 14 residues in the CDR3. Germline assignment: CDR1 GTSNPN and CDR2 SVGIG (reference sequence). V lost 3 bases and J lost 8; bases outside the gene matches: 10. In nucleotides, the CDR3 is TGTGCCTGGAGCGGTACAGGGGGCGCGGGGGGCTACACCTTC. Encoded protein: CAWSGTGGAGGYTF.

The gene calls are TRBV19 and TRBJ2-7; D is perhaps TRBD2 (5 bases). The CDR3 contains 14 residues. V shed 6 bases and J shed 7 bases, with 19 bases lying between them. Germline CDR1 LNHDA, CDR2 SQIVND (reference sequence). Here the CDR3 DNA reads TGTGCCAGTAGGGATCCCCGGGAACTAGAGGAGCAGTACTTC. Protein product: CASRDPRELEEQYF.

This clone was seen a single time. The CDR3: CATASKVGVYEQYF. The DNA of the CDR3 is TGTGCCACAGCCTCCAAGGTTGGGGTTTACGAGCAGTACTTC. The chain links TRBV24-1 to TRBJ2-7; D is unclear. CDR1 KGHDR and CDR2 SFDVKD come from the germline V gene. The CDR3 sequence is 14 residues long. V dropped 10 bases and J dropped 4 bases, with 19 bases sitting between them.

This chain uses TRBV29-1 with TRBJ2-1; 9 positions match TRBD2. This CDR3 is 16 amino acids long. Germline V CDR1 and CDR2: SQVTM, ANQGSEA. Trimming removed 0 bases from V and 7 bases from J; junction bases left unmatched: 10. CDR3 DNA: TGCAGCGTTGAAGATGTCATGGTAGCGGGAGTAAATGAGCAGTTCTTC. Its protein is CSVEDVMVAGVNEQFF.

The rearrangement links TRBV19 to TRBJ1-3; D gene uncertain. Germline-derived CDR1 and CDR2 are LNHDA and SQIVND (reference sequence). Trimming stripped 3 bases from V and 3 bases from J, with 3 bases between. The CDR3 length is 12 residues. CDR3 DNA sequence: TGTGCCAGTAGTATGTATGGAAACACCATATATTTT. This encodes CASSMYGNTIYF.

V usage is TRBV2 and J usage is TRBJ1-2; D unresolved. Between the trimmed V and J ends, which lost 2 bases and 4 bases, there was a span of 5 bases. Germline lookup yields CDR1 SNHLY and CDR2 FYNNEI. CDR3 length equals 12 residues. The CDR3 protein is CASSETTYGYTF. CDR3 DNA sequence: TGTGCCAGCAGTGAAACTACCTATGGCTACACCTTC.

V gene TRBV19 combines with J gene TRBJ1-2, with TRBD1 as a possible D gene (6 bases). V was shortened by 3 bases and J by 4 bases, with 15 bases between the two germline ends. The germline CDR1 and CDR2 sequences are LNHDA and SQIVND (reference sequence). The CDR3 consists of 15 residues. CDR3 sequence reads: CASSIFGGHTYGYTF. For the CDR3, the DNA is TGTGCCAGTAGTATTTTCGGGGGCCATACCTATGGCTACACCTTC.

J is TRBJ2-7 and V is TRBV30, with D hard to call. The V end lost 2 bases, the J end lost 7 bases, and 21 bases lay between the germline ends. Germline V gene lookup returns CDR1 GTSNPN and CDR2 SVGIG (reference sequence). The CDR3 spans 15 residues. DNA of the CDR3: TGTGCCTGGAGTCATAGGACGACCCTTTTGCGAGAGCAGTACTTC. Translated, it gives CAWSHRTTLLREQYF. The whole variable domain, remainder taken from reference TRBV30 and TRBJ2-7, is SQTIHQWPATLVQPVGSPLSLECTVEGTSNPNLYWYRQAAGRGLQLLFYSVGIGQISSEVPQNLSASRPQDRQFILSSKKLLLSDSGFYLCAWSHRTTLLREQYFGPGTRLTVT.

V usage is TRBV19 and J usage is TRBJ2-5; weak D call: TRBD2 (6 bases). CDR1 and CDR2 from the germline V gene are LNHDA and SQIVND (reference sequence). V lost 5 bases and J 4 bases, leaving 14 bases between the germline ends. CDR3 length equals 14 residues. The CDR3 spells CASSARLDGETQYF. The CDR3 nucleotides read TGTGCCAGTAGTGCAAGACTAGACGGAGAGACCCAGTACTTC.

CDR3 in DNA: TGTGCCATCAACGAGAGGGCCCCAGAGACCCAGTACTTC. This gives the protein CAINERAPETQYF. This chain links TRBV10-3 with TRBJ2-5; D possibly corresponds to TRBD2 (5 bases). CDR1 ENHRY and CDR2 SYGVKD come from the germline V gene. This CDR3 is built from 13 residues. With 7 bases removed from V and 4 bases from J, the gap between germline ends came to 13 bases.

This clone was detected only a few times. The V gene is TRBV7-2, the J gene TRBJ2-5; D might be TRBD1 (6 bases). There are 14 residues in the CDR3. V lost 4 bases, J lost 1 base, and 10 bases lay in between. Looked up from germline, CDR1 is SGHTA and CDR2 is FQGNSA. The DNA for the CDR3 is TGTGCCAGCAGCTGGAGACAGGCCCAAGAGACCCAGTACTTC. Translating it yields CASSWRQAQETQYF.

The gene calls are TRBV7-7 and TRBJ2-1, with 7 bases aligning to TRBD2. The V gene's germline CDR1 is SSHAT and CDR2 FNYEAQ (reference sequence). The CDR3 is 12 residues long. The CDR3 bases are TGTGCGGTGGGGCTAGCTAGCGGTGAGCAGTTCTTC. Its protein is CAVGLASGEQFF.

The chain employs TRBV18 and TRBJ2-1; tentatively, D is TRBD2 (6 bases). Germline CDR1 reads KGHSH; CDR2 reads LQKENI. Deletions cut 0 bases from V and 4 bases from J, with 10 bases between. The CDR3 sequence is 15 residues long. In nucleotides, the CDR3 is TGTGCCAGCTCACCACCCGGGGGAAGGTACAATGAGCAGTTCTTC. Its protein is CASSPPGGRYNEQFF. Supplemented by reference TRBV18 and TRBJ2-1, the full variable domain reads NAGVMQNPRHLVRRRGQEARLRCSPMKGHSHVYWYRQLPEEGLKFMVYLQKENIIDESGMPKERFSAEFPKEGPSILRIQQVVRGDSAAYFCASSPPGGRYNEQFFGPGTRLTVL.

The chain combines TRBV5-8 with TRBJ1-1, with 7 bases lining up with TRBD1. Unmatched junction bases numbered 3, after V lost 3 bases and J lost 1 base. The CDR3 loop spans 14 amino acids. Germline loops: CDR1 SGHTS, CDR2 YDEGEE. CDR3 nucleotide sequence: TGTGCCAGCAGCTCGGGACAGCCGAACACTGAAGCTTTCTTT. Its translation is CASSSGQPNTEAFF.

The V gene is TRBV5-1, the J gene TRBJ2-3; D may be TRBD2 (6 bases). The CDR3 contains 14 residues. Trimming stripped 1 base from V and 4 bases from J, with 10 bases between. Germline values: CDR1 SGHRS, CDR2 YFSETQ. This CDR3 is CASSLMEGPDTQYF. As DNA, the CDR3 is TGCGCCAGCAGCTTGATGGAGGGACCAGATACGCAGTATTTT.

This chain links TRBV19 with TRBJ2-3, with TRBD2 matching 13 bases. The junction had 13 bases not matched to a gene; V was cut back by 5 bases and J by 2 bases. The CDR3 has 19 amino acids. The V gene's germline CDR1 is LNHDA and CDR2 SQIVND (reference sequence). The CDR3 protein is CASSRLAGGTDTPTDTQYF. CDR3 coding DNA: TGTGCCAGTAGTCGACTAGCGGGAGGTACCGATACCCCCACAGATACGCAGTATTTT.

The chain recombines TRBV15 with TRBJ1-2; D is possibly TRBD1 (5 bases). The germline V gene has CDR1 LNHNV and CDR2 YYDKDF (reference sequence). This CDR3 region has 13 residues. V lost 0 bases and J lost 6, with 8 bases in between. The CDR3 DNA sequence: TGTGCCACCAGCAGAGAGGAAGGGGATGGCTACACCTTC. Protein product: CATSREEGDGYTF.